This T cell receptor (beta chain) was sequenced during a study of CD8+ T cells in alopecia areata. About the research overall: Treatment comprised oral tofacitinib, 5 to 10 mg twice daily, in treated patients.

Following RNA extraction, reverse transcription yielded cDNA that acted as the sequencing template. TCRdb's copy holds only in-frame clones and misses some; the assay was immunoSEQ multiplex PCR. Of over 95,000 clones in the sample, roughly three fifths were seen once. Treatment: oral pan-JAK inhibitor, 5-10 mg twice daily. The sample consisted of CD4+ T cells sorted from blood, taken at week 24, from a patient treated with tofacitinib. This sequence was found in a human donor with alopecia areata.

The CDR3 loop reads CASSLQGSYEQYF. The CDR3 DNA sequence: TGTGCCAGCAGTCTACAGGGATCCTACGAGCAGTACTTC. This sequence joins TRBV6-1 and TRBJ2-7, with D perhaps matching TRBD1 (6 bases). The germline CDR1 and CDR2 sequences are MNHNS and SASEGT. Trimming cost V 5 bases and J 1 base, with 9 bases left between them. This CDR3 is built from 13 residues.